These T cell receptor beta chains were read from a single sample in a study of blood T cell repertoires in COVID-19. Assay: immunoSEQ multiplex PCR; the TCRdb copy retains only in-frame clones and omits some. The table records 95,000 to 100,000 clones, about 85% of them present only once. Sequenced sample: peripheral blood. These receptor sequences come from a woman in her 70s with active or convalescent COVID-19. Each CDR3 is given with its conserved first and last residue. Each record gives: J gene, V gene, D gene, CDR3 length, CDR3 protein, CDR3 DNA. A D gene is named only where the DNA matches it firmly.

TRBJ2-1 | TRBV13 | TRBD2 | 17 | CASSLSGWREVSYEQFF | TGTGCCAGCAGCCTAAGCGGTTGGCGGGAGGTCAGCTATGAGCAGTTCTTC
TRBJ2-7 | TRBV20-1 | TRBD2 | 14 | CSATETSGGFEQYF | TGCAGTGCTACTGAAACTAGCGGGGGATTTGAGCAGTACTTC
TRBJ1-2 | TRBV28 | - | 12 | CASSFRSYGYTF | TGTGCCAGCAGTTTCAGATCATATGGCTACACCTTC
TRBJ1-2 | TRBV19 | TRBD1 | 14 | CASSARDSLYGYTF | TGTGCCAGTAGTGCCAGGGACAGTCTCTATGGCTACACCTTC
TRBJ2-5 | TRBV5-1 | TRBD1 | 15 | CASSFGGTGGETQYF | TGCGCCAGCAGCTTCGGAGGGACAGGGGGTGAGACCCAGTACTTC
TRBJ2-1 | TRBV30 | TRBD2 | 13 | CAWTGTSGSARFF | TGTGCCTGGACCGGGACTAGCGGGAGTGCGAGGTTCTTC
TRBJ2-5 | TRBV2 | TRBD1 | 13 | CASRKGQEETQYF | TGTGCCAGCAGAAAGGGACAGGAGGAGACCCAGTACTTC
TRBJ2-2 | TRBV6-2/TRBV6-3 | - | 18 | CASSYSPWEGGNTGELFF | TGTGCCAGCAGTTACTCCCCCTGGGAGGGGGGGAACACCGGGGAGCTGTTTTTT
TRBJ2-7 | TRBV7-2 | TRBD1 | 15 | CASSLGQGKTYEQYF | TGTGCCAGCAGCTTGGGACAGGGAAAAACCTACGAGCAGTACTTC
TRBJ1-6 | TRBV2 | - | 13 | CASSELTGSPLHF | TGTGCCAGCAGCGAACTGACGGGTTCACCCCTCCACTTT
TRBJ2-3 | TRBV12-5 | TRBD2 | 16 | CASGSGLAGVGDTQYF | TGTGCTAGTGGCTCGGGACTAGCGGGAGTCGGTGATACGCAGTATTTT